The sequence of this T cell receptor beta chain was determined in a study of blood T cell repertoires in COVID-19. The wider study: COVID-19 samples, acute and convalescent, were from the United States, Italy and Spain. In each case, the material was cDNA or gDNA derived from T cells, B-cell-depleted T cells, or PBMCs.

Study members were between roughly 18 and 90 years old and lived in fewer than 30 US regions. Either two negative PCRs, clearance, or symptom resolution qualified Cohort 3 donors as recovered. Clones were sequenced by immunoSEQ multiplex PCR, and TCRdb holds only the in-frame ones, with some missing. This table holds roughly 310,000 clones, approximately 90% found once. This clone showed up many times. The TCR sequence derives from a woman in her thirties or forties who had recovered from COVID-19. The sequenced material came from PBMCs or T cells enriched from blood (not recorded which).

The CDR3 loop is CASSRPGVTDTQYF. The CDR3 region has the DNA TGTGCCAGCAGCCGACCGGGGGTCACAGATACGCAGTATTTT. The rearrangement links TRBV5-4 to TRBJ2-3; TRBD2 is a possible D gene (6 bases). CDR3 length: 14 amino acids. V lost 4 bases and J 2 bases, leaving 11 bases between the germline ends. Germline assignment: CDR1 SGHNT and CDR2 YYREEE (reference sequence).